Presented here are 30 T cell receptor beta chains from one specimen sequenced in a study of OX40 agonist ivuxolimab in advanced cancers. Sequenced by immunoSEQ multiplex PCR; TCRdb stores in-frame clones only, minus some. The table includes some 35,000 clones, around four fifths detected once. The sequences come from CD4+ or CD8+ T cells sorted from blood, collected in a trial of the OX40 agonist ivuxolimab. These receptor sequences come from an adult with an advanced solid tumor such as melanoma, head and neck, liver or kidney cancer.

This clone is a singleton in its sample. The rearrangement links TRBV7-9 to TRBJ1-5; D is uncertain. This CDR3 region has 15 residues. Germline V CDR1 and CDR2: SEHNR, FQNEAQ (reference sequence). Trimming pared 3 bases from V and 1 base from J, leaving 10 bases between. For the CDR3, the DNA is TGTGCCAGCAGCTTTTCCCCGGGGAGCAATCAGCCCCAGCATTTT. Its protein product is CASSFSPGSNQPQHF.

This clone has a single count. The V call is TRBV28, the J call TRBJ2-7, with 7 bases that match TRBD1. CDR3 length equals 13 residues. Germline CDR1 is MDHEN and CDR2 is SYDVKM. V shed 6 bases, J shed 5 bases, and the junction held 7 bases outside the gene matches. In nucleotides, the CDR3 is TGTGCCAGCAGCAGACAGGGTCCCAACGAGCAGTACTTC. Encoded protein: CASSRQGPNEQYF.

The CDR3 coding sequence is TGTGCCAGCAGCTTGATTCCAGGGTCCTACAATGAGCAGTTCTTC. Protein sequence: CASSLIPGSYNEQFF. V and J are TRBV5-4 and TRBJ2-1; D may be TRBD1 (5 bases). This CDR3 is built from 15 residues. V was cut by 1 base and J by 1 base, with 9 bases left in between. Germline V lookup: CDR1 SGHNT, CDR2 YYREEE (reference sequence).

V and J are TRBV7-8 and TRBJ1-4, with unresolved D. Germline V gene lookup returns CDR1 SGHVS and CDR2 FQNEAQ. Trimming took off 4 bases at V and 7 bases at J, with 13 bases between the two ends. The CDR3 totals 14 residues. The CDR3 nucleotides read TGTGCCAGCAGCTCCAGGCGATTTGGTGAAAAACTGTTTTTT. Translation: CASSSRRFGEKLFF.

The J gene is TRBJ1-1, the V gene TRBV9; D is possibly TRBD1 (5 bases). Germline CDR1 and CDR2: SGDLS and YYNGEE. CDR3 length: 14 residues. V was trimmed by 4 bases and J by 4 bases, leaving 14 bases between them. The CDR3 reads CASSPRGECTEAFF. The CDR3 DNA reads as TGTGCCAGCAGCCCCCGAGGGGAATGCACTGAAGCTTTCTTT.

The rearrangement uses TRBV10-1 and TRBJ2-4, with 7 bases matching TRBD1. The germline CDR1 and CDR2 sequences are WNHNN and SYGVQD (reference sequence). The V gene end was trimmed by 6 bases and the J gene end by 0 bases; junction bases not matched to a gene: 17. The CDR3 loop spans 19 amino acids. The CDR3 here is CASSQKRPGQQLAKNIQYF. CDR3 bases: TGCGCCAGCAGCCAAAAGAGACCGGGACAGCAACTAGCCAAAAACATTCAGTACTTC.

This chain links TRBV28 with TRBJ2-1; 14 bases match TRBD2. J gave up 6 bases and V 7 bases, and 5 bases lay outside the gene matches. Per germline, CDR1 MDHEN and CDR2 SYDVKM. The CDR3 runs 15 residues. Written as DNA, the CDR3 is TGTGCCAGCACACGACTAGCGGGAGGGGTCAATGAGCAGTTCTTC. Translated, it gives CASTRLAGGVNEQFF.

This clone has a single count. The chain recombines TRBV28 with TRBJ1-1; D uncertain. CDR3 length: 13 amino acids. Germline V gene lookup returns CDR1 MDHEN and CDR2 SYDVKM. V dropped 3 bases and J dropped 0 bases, with 5 bases sitting between them. The CDR3, as DNA: TGTGCCAGCAGTTTGGCAGTGAACACTGAAGCTTTCTTT. It yields the protein CASSLAVNTEAFF.

DNA of the CDR3: TGTGCCAGTAGACACAGGGAGGCTGAAGCTTTCTTT. Protein: CASRHREAEAFF. This sequence joins TRBV19 and TRBJ1-1; a weak D match, TRBD1 (6 bases). CDR3 length equals 12 residues. With 6 bases removed from V and 6 bases from J, the gap between germline ends came to 11 bases. The germline V gene encodes CDR1 LNHDA and CDR2 SQIVND (reference sequence).

This chain joins TRBV28 and TRBJ2-7; D unclear. This CDR3 comprises 12 residues. CDR1 and CDR2 (germline): MDHEN, SYDVKM. Trimming stripped 2 bases from V and 7 bases from J, with 9 bases between. DNA for the CDR3: TGTGCCAGCAGTTTACCCCTCAGGGAGCAGTACTTC. Protein: CASSLPLREQYF.

The J gene is TRBJ1-1, the V gene TRBV7-8; D not certain. This CDR3 has 11 residues. V dropped 2 bases and J dropped 5 bases, with 3 bases sitting between them. CDR1 is SGHVS and CDR2 is FQNEAQ in the germline V gene. The CDR3 DNA is TGTGCCAGCAGCTTAAAGACTGAAGCTTTCTTT. This encodes CASSLKTEAFF. Filled out from reference TRBV7-8 and TRBJ1-1, the complete variable domain reads GAGVSQSPRYKVAKRGQDVALRCDPISGHVSLFWYQQALGQGPEFLTYFQNEAQLDKSGLPSDRFFAERPEGSVSTLKIQRTQQEDSAVYLCASSLKTEAFFGQGTRLTVV.

Remarks on this clone: A read error is possible here, since a much larger clone lies one base away. The chain combines TRBV11-2 with TRBJ2-7; no clear D gene. This CDR3 is 12 amino acids long. Trimming took 3 bases from V and 2 from J, leaving 5 bases between them. Germline-derived CDR1 and CDR2 are SGHAT and FQNNGV. CDR3 sequence: CASSFGTYEQYF. DNA of the CDR3: TGTGCCAGCAGCTTCGGAACCTACGAGCAGTACTTC.

The rearrangement links TRBV7-9 to TRBJ1-2; D is undetermined. V lost 0 bases and J 1 base, leaving 9 bases between the germline ends. Per germline, CDR1 SEHNR and CDR2 FQNEAQ (reference sequence). This CDR3 has 15 residues. The CDR3 sequence: CASSLAQTDNYGYTF. The CDR3 DNA sequence: TGTGCCAGCAGCTTAGCACAGACGGATAACTATGGCTACACCTTC.

This rearrangement joins TRBV12-5 to TRBJ2-1, with a possible D match to TRBD1 (5 bases). Germline V gene data show CDR1 as LGHNT and CDR2 as FRNRAP. This CDR3 is built from 14 residues. The V gene lost 7 bases and the J gene lost 0 bases, with 10 bases spanning the gap. The CDR3 DNA reads TGTGCTAGTGATCAAGGGGACTCCTACAATGAGCAGTTCTTC. It yields the protein CASDQGDSYNEQFF.

The genes are TRBV27 and TRBJ2-1, with D hard to call. V lost 0 bases and J lost 1, with 7 bases in between. The CDR3 has 15 residues. Germline values: CDR1 MNHEY, CDR2 SMNVEV (reference sequence). The DNA of the CDR3 is TGTGCCAGCAGTTTATCGGCGCCGTCCTACAATGAGCAGTTCTTC. Residues: CASSLSAPSYNEQFF.

This chain links TRBV4-3 with TRBJ2-1, with a weak D call TRBD1 (6 bases). Trimming removed 5 bases at V and 8 bases at J, with 13 bases between. Germline V gene lookup returns CDR1 LGHNA and CDR2 YSLEER. The CDR3 contains 13 residues. The CDR3 sequence: CASSSQGSHEQFF. The CDR3 bases are TGCGCCAGCAGCTCACAGGGTAGCCATGAGCAGTTCTTC.

This clone was counted between two and nine times. The chain is built from TRBV28 and TRBJ2-3; D gene ambiguous. The CDR3 loop spans 12 amino acids. Trimming took 5 bases from V and 4 from J, leaving 7 bases between them. The V gene's germline CDR1 is MDHEN and CDR2 SYDVKM. The CDR3 coding sequence is TGTGCCAGCAGTCCTATAGCAGATACGCAGTATTTT. Its protein is CASSPIADTQYF. The whole variable domain, filled in from reference TRBV28 and TRBJ2-3, reads DVKVTQSSRYLVKRTGEKVFLECVQDMDHENMFWYRQDPGLGLRLIYFSYDVKMKEKGDIPEGYSVSREKKERFSLILESASTNQTSMYLCASSPIADTQYFGPGTRLTVL.

The V and J genes are TRBV7-2 and TRBJ2-4; 9 positions match TRBD2. The CDR3 is made up of 18 amino acids. V lost 4 bases and J lost 0; bases outside the gene matches: 10. CDR1 is SGHTA and CDR2 is FQGNSA in the germline V gene. The CDR3 reads CASSSRASGILAKNIQYF. DNA of the CDR3: TGTGCCAGCAGCTCGCGCGCTAGCGGGATCCTAGCCAAAAACATTCAGTACTTC.

The chain links TRBV7-8 to TRBJ2-1, with 9 bases identical to TRBD2. V lost 4 bases and J lost 9; bases outside the gene matches: 4. Germline V gives CDR1 SGHVS, CDR2 FQNEAQ. This CDR3 region has 13 residues. The CDR3 DNA follows: TGTGCCAGCAGCTCGGGACTAGCTTTTGAGCAGTTCTTC. Translating it yields CASSSGLAFEQFF.

The rearrangement links TRBV7-9 to TRBJ2-3; D may be TRBD1 or TRBD2 (5 bases each). The V and J ends lost 0 bases and 2 bases respectively, with 12 bases between them. Germline-derived CDR1 and CDR2 are SEHNR and FQNEAQ (reference sequence). The CDR3 extends over 16 amino acids. The chain's CDR3 is CASSLAPGRATDTQYF. In nucleotides, the CDR3 is TGTGCCAGCAGCTTAGCTCCGGGACGGGCCACAGATACGCAGTATTTT. Drawing the rest from reference TRBV7-9 and TRBJ2-3, the complete variable domain is DTGVSQNPRHKITKRGQNVTFRCDPISEHNRLYWYRQTLGQGPEFLTYFQNEAQLEKSRLLSDRFSAERPKGSFSTLEIQRTEQGDSAMYLCASSLAPGRATDTQYFGPGTRLTVL.

The genes are TRBV18 and TRBJ2-4; TRBD1 aligns across 10 bases. With 3 bases clipped from V and 5 bases from J, the junction kept 7 bases outside the gene matches. The CDR3 is made up of 16 amino acids. In germline, CDR1 is KGHSH, CDR2 LQKENI. The CDR3 DNA reads TGTGCCAGCTCACCTTCGCTCGGGACAGGGGAAAACATTCAGTACTTC. Translated, it gives CASSPSLGTGENIQYF. The full variable domain, with the rest looked up from reference TRBV18 and TRBJ2-4, is NAGVMQNPRHLVRRRGQEARLRCSPMKGHSHVYWYRQLPEEGLKFMVYLQKENIIDESGMPKERFSAEFPKEGPSILRIQQVVRGDSAAYFCASSPSLGTGENIQYFGAGTRLSVL.

CDR3 protein: CASIPLSGRQTDTQYF. For the CDR3, the DNA is TGTGCCAGCATCCCCCTTAGCGGGAGGCAAACAGATACGCAGTATTTT. The chain uses TRBV28 and TRBJ2-3; 10 bases are shared with TRBD2. Germline CDR1 MDHEN, CDR2 SYDVKM. CDR3 length: 16 residues. The V and J ends lost 7 bases and 3 bases, in that order; junction bases with no gene match: 10.

The sample holds a few counts of this clone. The chain couples TRBV30 to TRBJ1-5; 7 bases match TRBD1. This CDR3 is built from 15 residues. J gave up 6 bases and V 3 bases, and 11 bases lay outside the gene matches. Germline V lookup: CDR1 GTSNPN, CDR2 SVGIG (reference sequence). The chain's CDR3 is CAWRYGRQGGQPQHF. CDR3 sequence (DNA): TGTGCCTGGAGGTACGGGCGGCAGGGGGGTCAGCCCCAGCATTTT. Combining the CDR3 with reference TRBV30 and TRBJ1-5 gives the whole variable domain SQTIHQWPATLVQPVGSPLSLECTVEGTSNPNLYWYRQAAGRGLQLLFYSVGIGQISSEVPQNLSASRPQDRQFILSSKKLLLSDSGFYLCAWRYGRQGGQPQHFGDGTRLSIL.

CDR3 region: CASSRTIAQSRANVLTF. The CDR3 DNA reads TGCGCCAGCAGTCGCACGATCGCACAAAGTCGGGCCAACGTCCTGACTTTC. The J gene is TRBJ2-6, the V gene TRBV10-1; D gene uncertain. V lost 5 bases and J 5 bases, leaving 19 bases between the germline ends. The CDR3 runs 17 residues. From germline, CDR1 is WNHNN and CDR2 SYGVQD (reference sequence).

In this sample, this clone turned up a few times. This chain joins TRBV7-8 and TRBJ2-1, with D perhaps matching TRBD2 (6 bases). Germline loops: CDR1 SGHVS, CDR2 FQNEAQ. The CDR3 spans 16 residues. Deletions cut 2 bases from V and 1 base from J, with 12 bases between. The CDR3 DNA follows: TGTGCCAGCAGCTTATATGTGGGAGGTTCCTACAATGAGCAGTTCTTC. Translation: CASSLYVGGSYNEQFF.

This chain uses TRBV9 with TRBJ1-1, with a tentative D call TRBD1 (5 bases). V lost 0 bases to trimming and J lost 5 bases, with 14 bases between them. This CDR3 region has 15 residues. CDR1 is SGDLS, CDR2 YYNGEE, per germline. As DNA, the CDR3 is TGTGCCAGCAGCGTAGCGGGGGGGATAAGGACTGAAGCTTTCTTT. Its translation is CASSVAGGIRTEAFF.

The genes are TRBV5-1 and TRBJ2-1; no definite D call. V was clipped by 1 base and J by 5 bases, with 10 bases between them. CDR1 and CDR2 (germline): SGHRS, YFSETQ. The CDR3 extends over 14 amino acids. DNA of the CDR3: TGCGCCAGCAGCTTGACCGGTTTAGACAATGAGCAGTTCTTC. It encodes CASSLTGLDNEQFF.

This chain connects TRBV21-1 to TRBJ2-1; the table's TRBD2 call for D was not verified on the DNA. TRBV21-1 counts as a pseudogene. The CDR3 has 16 residues. This chain's CDR3 is CASSPYSLAGGNEQFF. CDR3 coding DNA: TGTGCCAGCAGCCCATATAGTCTAGCGGGGGGCAATGAGCAGTTCTTC.

This chain connects TRBV14 to TRBJ1-2; D possibly corresponds to TRBD1 (5 bases). Germline assignment: CDR1 SGHDN and CDR2 FVKESK. V lost 1 base and J 8 bases, leaving 11 bases between the germline ends. The CDR3 has 13 amino acids. CDR3 nucleotide sequence: TGTGCCAGCAGCCAAGTGAGGGGTGCAGGCTACACCTTC. This gives the protein CASSQVRGAGYTF.

This rearrangement joins TRBV11-2 to TRBJ2-1; D ambiguous. The V gene lost 7 bases and the J gene lost 0 bases, with 13 bases spanning the gap. Germline V gene data show CDR1 as SGHAT and CDR2 as FQNNGV. This CDR3 region has 15 residues. This chain's CDR3 is CASIGGPNSYNEQFF. The CDR3, as DNA: TGTGCCAGCATAGGTGGGCCCAACTCCTACAATGAGCAGTTCTTC.